This T cell receptor beta chain was observed in a study of blood T cell repertoires in COVID-19 (dated by TCRdb to the early 2020s). Regarding the study in general: Samples covering the acute and convalescent phases of COVID-19 were provided by collaborators in the United States, Italy and Spain. The material from the prospective study consisted of cDNA or gDNA derived from T cells, B-cell-depleted T cells, or PBMCs. The dataset comprised deeply sampled blood TCRbeta repertoires from subjects exposed to, actively infected with, or recovered from COVID-19. The repertoires were released in a freely available public database meant as a resource for research on the immune response to SARS-CoV-2. Samples came from the ongoing ImmuneRACE study (first 160 participants) plus 1,254 subjects from 6 global collaborators. Nearly every sample came with metadata listing a de-identified subject ID, COVID-19 status, age in years and sex. Where available, HLA class I and class II types were obtained from metadata supplied by the sample provider rather than from assay-based typing. Findings and caveats that apply to the study as a whole: The amount of clinical and demographic metadata varied by source and participant and was provided uncurated.

This clone occurred a few times. No antigen is known for it. No clone much larger than this one lies a single base away; base qualities are absent. TCRbeta CDR3 regions were amplified from genomic DNA using the immunoSEQ Assay, a bias-controlled multiplex PCR. The study's processing was this. The number of nucleated cells in each sample was estimated by amplification of reference gene primers within the assay. To quantify the absolute abundance of each unique TCRbeta CDR3 rearrangement, sequence reads were collapsed and filtered. For each sample, productive Simpson clonality was calculated as the square root of Simpson's diversity index over productive rearrangements. TCRdb obtained this table from immuneACCESS and retained in-frame rearrangements with V and J assigned. These tables miss some clones; where compared with another copy, unresolved V genes account for less than half of the shortfall, and the remainder is unexplained. V, J and clone size derive from that table, while D and trimming were established from the DNA sequence. Within this sample are tens of thousands of clones, with roughly four fifths of them counted one time only. Of the sample, 7.4% is held by the ten largest clones.

Collaborating institutions collected whole blood in K2EDTA tubes following their own protocols. Collaborator samples were shipped for TCRbeta analysis as frozen whole blood, isolated PBMCs, or DNA extracted from either sample type. The sequence came from a man aged 60-69 years with active COVID-19. The source material was peripheral blood.

Here the CDR3 is given as CASSLAQEGGGAPYEQYF. In nucleotide form, the sequence is TGTGCCAGCAGCTTAGCCCAGGAGGGCGGGGGGGCCCCCTACGAGCAGTACTTC. This chain joins TRBV7-6 to TRBJ2-7, and 9 junctional nucleotides match TRBD2. Trimmed from V: 0 bases; trimmed from J: 2 bases; junction bases lacking a gene match: 11. For CDR1 and CDR2, the germline V gene lists SGHVS and FNYEAQ. From the cysteine up to the phenylalanine, the CDR3 has a length of 18 residues. Of all the DNA, just the CDR3 is kept, 54 bases in frame from base 1.